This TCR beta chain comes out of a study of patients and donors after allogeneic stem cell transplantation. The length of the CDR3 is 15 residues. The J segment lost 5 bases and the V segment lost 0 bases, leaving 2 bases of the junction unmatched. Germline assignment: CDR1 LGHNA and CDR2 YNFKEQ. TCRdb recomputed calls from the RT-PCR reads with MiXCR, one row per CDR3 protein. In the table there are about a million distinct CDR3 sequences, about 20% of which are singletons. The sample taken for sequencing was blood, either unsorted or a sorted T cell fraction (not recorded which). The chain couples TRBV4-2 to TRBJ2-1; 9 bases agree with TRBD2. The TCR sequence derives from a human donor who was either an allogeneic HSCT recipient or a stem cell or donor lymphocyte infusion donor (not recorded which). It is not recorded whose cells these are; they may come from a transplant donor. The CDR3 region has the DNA TGTGCCAGCAGCCAAGACCGACTAGCGGACAATGAGCAGTTCTTC. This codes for CASSQDRLADNEQFF.